One and the same sample provided the 10 T cell receptor beta chains below, sequenced in a study of cytomegalovirus exposure and HLA in healthy donors. In the PCR, 60 Vbeta and 13 Jbeta primers were used. The assay was immunoSEQ multiplex PCR, and TCRdb's table has in-frame clones only and misses some. The sample yields about 130,000 clones, of which the top ten take up about 2.3%. The sequencing input was PBMCs. The receptor set was obtained from a man aged 40-55 years in good health and CMV-seronegative.

The chain carries TRBV5-1 and TRBJ1-5; 9 bases align to TRBD1. CDR3 length: 14 amino acids. Germline trimming cut 4 bases from V and 8 bases from J; bases unmatched to any gene: 7. CDR1 SGHRS and CDR2 YFSETQ come from the germline V gene. CDR3 in DNA: TGCGCCAGCAGCCCCGGGACAGGGAGGGAGCCCCAGCATTTT. This translates into CASSPGTGREPQHF.

In regard to this clone: One end of the junction varies from germline; a read error may be responsible. This chain links TRBV7-2 with TRBJ2-3; 9 bases map to TRBD1. The germline V gene has CDR1 SGHTA and CDR2 FQGNSA. This CDR3 is 13 amino acids long. As DNA, the CDR3 is TGTGCCAGCAGCTATCGAACAGGGGGCCAGGTGGATTTT. Amino acids: CASSYRTGGQVDF.

The chain combines TRBV6-5 with TRBJ2-4, with a tentative D call TRBD1 (6 bases). With 3 bases removed from V and 8 bases from J, the gap between germline ends came to 20 bases. Germline CDR1 reads MNHEY; CDR2 reads SVGAGI. The CDR3 extends over 16 amino acids. Here the CDR3 reads CASSYLDSPSGDIQYF. The CDR3 bases are TGTGCCAGCAGTTATTTGGACAGTCCGTCTGGGGACATTCAGTACTTC.

The gene calls are TRBV9 and TRBJ2-2; D not certain. The CDR3 runs to 13 residues. Trimming shortened V by 0 bases and J by 7 bases, and 7 bases separated the two germline ends. The germline V gene has CDR1 SGDLS and CDR2 YYNGEE. CDR3 DNA: TGTGCCAGCAGCGTAGACCGGAGCGGGGAGCTGTTTTTT. Protein product: CASSVDRSGELFF. The whole variable domain, remainder taken from reference TRBV9 and TRBJ2-2, is DSGVTQTPKHLITATGQRVTLRCSPRSGDLSVYWYQQSLDQGLQFLIQYYNGEERAKGNILERFSAQQFPDLHSELNLSSLELGDSALYFCASSVDRSGELFFGEGSRLTVL.

The chain links TRBV7-9 to TRBJ2-1; weak D call: TRBD1 (5 bases). This CDR3 is built from 16 residues. The ends were cut back, 1 base at V and 0 bases at J, with 10 bases in the middle. Germline V gives CDR1 SEHNR, CDR2 FQNEAQ (reference sequence). The CDR3 nucleotides are TGTGCCAGCAGCTTAGTATCAGGGATCTCCTACAATGAGCAGTTCTTC. Translated, it gives CASSLVSGISYNEQFF. Filled out from reference TRBV7-9 and TRBJ2-1, the complete variable domain reads DTGVSQNPRHKITKRGQNVTFRCDPISEHNRLYWYRQTLGQGPEFLTYFQNEAQLEKSRLLSDRFSAERPKGSFSTLEIQRTEQGDSAMYLCASSLVSGISYNEQFFGPGTRLTVL.

The CDR3: CASSLRIAGGGTDTQYF. The CDR3 nucleotides are TGTGCCAGCAGCTTGCGGATAGCGGGAGGTGGTACAGATACGCAGTATTTT. This chain uses TRBV7-9 with TRBJ2-3; 10 positions agree with TRBD2. CDR1 and CDR2 from the germline V gene are SEHNR and FQNEAQ (reference sequence). Trimming cost V 3 bases and J 3 bases; bases outside gene matches: 9. CDR3 size: 17 residues.

The chain is built from TRBV5-6 and TRBJ1-1, with D hard to call. This CDR3 region has 14 residues. The ends were cut back, 4 bases at V and 10 bases at J, with 20 bases in the middle. Germline CDR1 reads SGHDT; CDR2 reads YYEEEE. The CDR3, as DNA: TGTGCCAGCAGCGACTGGGGTGGACTGGCAGGAGCTTTCTTT. It specifies CASSDWGGLAGAFF.

The chain carries TRBV5-1 and TRBJ1-4; a weak D match, TRBD1 (6 bases). Per germline, CDR1 SGHRS and CDR2 YFSETQ. The CDR3 totals 15 residues. V was cut by 4 bases and J by 11 bases, with 21 bases left in between. Written as DNA, the CDR3 is TGCGCCAGCAGCCATCGACAGGCTCCGACCGGGAAACTGTTTTTT. Translating gives CASSHRQAPTGKLFF.

This chain connects TRBV5-1 to TRBJ1-3, with D maybe TRBD1 (6 bases). The CDR3 extends over 14 amino acids. In germline, CDR1 is SGHRS, CDR2 YFSETQ. V gave up 4 bases and J gave up 4 bases, with 12 bases separating them. CDR3 DNA: TGCGCCAGCAGCGACGGGGGGGGCGGAAACACCATATATTTT. It codes for CASSDGGGGNTIYF. Complete variable domain (other parts from reference TRBV5-1 and TRBJ1-3): KAGVTQTPRYLIKTRGQQVTLSCSPISGHRSVSWYQQTPGQGLQFLFEYFSETQRNKGNFPGRFSGRQFSNSRSEMNVSTLELGDSALYLCASSDGGGGNTIYFGEGSWLTVV.

The CDR3 protein is CASSLVRLAGAADTQYF. The CDR3 DNA reads TGTGCCAGCAGCTTAGTGCGACTAGCGGGAGCCGCAGATACGCAGTATTTT. The chain combines TRBV11-2 with TRBJ2-3; 12 bases are shared with TRBD2. Losses at the gene ends were 1 base for V and 4 bases for J; bases not matched to a gene: 6. The CDR3 runs to 17 residues. Germline loops: CDR1 SGHAT, CDR2 FQNNGV. Variable domain in full (rest from reference TRBV11-2 and TRBJ2-3): EAGVAQSPRYKIIEKRQSVAFWCNPISGHATLYWYQQILGQGPKLLIQFQNNGVVDDSQLPKDRFSAERLKGVDSTLKIQPAKLEDSAVYLCASSLVRLAGAADTQYFGPGTRLTVL.